This TCR beta chain comes out of a study of blood T cells in healthy people across ages. Study-level findings and limits: TCR beta diversity tracked closely with naive T cell percentage.

Those donating, healthy Caucasian individuals from Russia, were aged about 6 to 100. The CDR3 runs to 18 residues. In germline, CDR1 is SGHRS, CDR2 YFSETQ. The V gene lost 1 base and the J gene lost 11 bases, with 30 bases spanning the gap. Worth noting for this clonotype: Its antigen is not identified.

For the second PCR, which ran for about 7 to 12 cycles, a sample-barcoded 5' primer and a J-beta primer mix were used. TCRdb reprocessed the 5' RACE reads with MiXCR, giving one entry per CDR3 protein. The data contain fewer than 800,000 distinct CDR3 sequences, 49% of them singletons. The genes are TRBV5-1 and TRBJ2-5; the D call may be TRBD1 or TRBD2 (5 bases each). Sequenced input: blood. The clonotype originates from an older woman in good health. Here the CDR3 reads CASSLLQVSGPEYNEQYF. DNA for the CDR3: TGCGCCAGCAGCTTGTTGCAGGTTTCGGGACCCGAGTACAATGAGCAGTACTTC.